The clone carrying this TCR beta chain showed up many times. Its antigen is currently unknown. The entry originates in a study of molecular identifiers for immune sequencing clone quantification. Whole-study context: Split five ways in replicates, RNA from about 20,000 or 100,000 naive CD8 cells had four portions sequenced. Overall study findings and caveats: Clones carrying above 20 RNA copies accounted for over 99% of effector molecules, under 1% in naive cells.

Each CDR3 protein is one row after TCRdb ran MiXCR on the PCR reads. The profile covers more than 70,000 distinct CDR3 sequences, with under 25% appearing a single time and 1% to 1.2% taken by the ten largest. This CDR3 is built from 15 residues. CDR1 and CDR2 (germline): MGHRA, YSYEKL. V shed 0 bases, J shed 8 bases, and the junction held 4 bases outside the gene matches. The authors gated naive CD8 T cells as CD8+CD4-CCR7+CD45RA+ for sorting. The sequence was collected from a human donor in good health. Some libraries in this study had Jurkat cell RNA spiked in. Input material: naive CD8+ T cells from blood, with Jurkat cell RNA spiked in. As for subset: FACS-sorted CD8+CD4-CCR7+CD45RA+ naive T cells. The chain joins TRBV4-1 to TRBJ2-1; 10 nucleotides agree with TRBD2. The CDR3 sequence is CASSQDRLAGDEQFF. The CDR3 DNA sequence: TGCGCCAGCAGCCAAGATCGCCTAGCGGGAGATGAGCAGTTCTTC.